This paragraph reports one T cell receptor (beta chain). The antigen is undetermined. These data are taken from a study of lymphopenia after photon versus proton radiotherapy. Whole-study findings and limits: Photon-treated patients lost naive T cells and TCR diversity; proton-treated stayed stable.

Germline CDR1 SGHAT, CDR2 FQDESV (reference sequence). V was pared by 0 bases and J by 2 bases, with 6 bases of the junction left unmatched. There are 17 residues in the CDR3. The table came from immunoSEQ multiplex PCR; TCRdb's copy has only in-frame clones and leaves some out. This table has tens of thousands of clones, roughly 80% appearing once. The chain employs TRBV11-1 and TRBJ1-2; TRBD1 matches 10 bases. This specimen was peripheral blood, taken from a patient treated with proton-based radiotherapy. The sequence came from a man in his sixties with pancreatic cancer. The CDR3 DNA is TGTGCCAGCAGCTTAGCAACCATGGGACAGGGGAACTATGGCTACACCTTC. As protein: CASSLATMGQGNYGYTF.